This T cell receptor (beta chain) was sequenced for a study of CD8 T cells in Susac syndrome. Random-hexamer reverse transcription was applied to about 0.45 to 1 ug RNA. The TCR beta CDR3 was amplified by immunoSEQ multiplex PCR across 54 Vbeta, 13 Jbeta. One entry per CDR3 protein, called by TCRdb with MiXCR from the immunoSEQ multiplex PCR reads. The sample yields 150,000 to 250,000 distinct CDR3 sequences, 90% to 95% seen once. V was cut by 1 base and J by 7 bases, with 19 bases left in between. This CDR3 has 15 residues. The V gene's germline CDR1 is DFQATT and CDR2 SNEGSKA (reference sequence). The sequence was obtained from a human donor with multiple sclerosis. The V gene is TRBV20-1, the J gene TRBJ1-2; D is unresolved. The sequencing sample was made of CD4+ T cells from PBMCs. Here the CDR3 reads CSARVGGSLIAGYTF. The CDR3 DNA reads as TGCAGTGCTAGAGTGGGAGGATCCCTCATCGCTGGCTACACCTTC.